What follows is one T cell receptor beta chain and its context. Antigen unknown. This record comes from a study of siplizumab effects on memory and regulatory T cells. Findings and limits, study-wide: Naive T cells were seen as more diverse than memory cells and as major alloresponse contributors. Proof of suppressive function in proliferating Tregs from siplizumab cultures was not established. Mappable alloreactive CD4+ clones came from Treg cells roughly 65% of the time on average with siplizumab, against 25% to 30% in controls.

Assay used: immunoSEQ multiplex PCR; TCRdb lists only in-frame clones, some missing. Of tens of thousands of clones listed, approximately 94% are singletons. V lost 2 bases and J lost 1; bases outside the gene matches: 3. Germline CDR1 SGHRS, CDR2 YFSETQ. The CDR3 loop spans 15 amino acids. Material: CD8+ T cells sorted from blood. The V call is TRBV5-1, the J call TRBJ2-1; 7 bases agree with TRBD2. This sequence was found in a human donor in good health. The CDR3 nucleotides read TGCGCCAGCAGCTTAGCGGGACCGTCCTACAATGAGCAGTTCTTC. This gives the protein CASSLAGPSYNEQFF. Variable domain in full (rest from reference TRBV5-1 and TRBJ2-1): KAGVTQTPRYLIKTRGQQVTLSCSPISGHRSVSWYQQTPGQGLQFLFEYFSETQRNKGNFPGRFSGRQFSNSRSEMNVSTLELGDSALYLCASSLAGPSYNEQFFGPGTRLTVL.